This T cell receptor beta chain was recovered during a study of T cell responses to AZD1222 COVID-19 vaccine. Here immunoSEQ multiplex PCR was the method, and the copy in TCRdb shows in-frame clones only, minus some. The repertoire holds 90,000 to 120,000 clones, with roughly 89% as singletons. This clone has only one observation. The material sequenced was peripheral blood, taken on day 0 of MenACWY control vaccination. The receptor comes from an adult in good health.

As DNA, the CDR3 is TGCGCCAGCAGCTCACAGGGAAATGAAAAACTGTTTTTT. It encodes CASSSQGNEKLFF. This rearrangement joins TRBV5-1 to TRBJ1-4; D may be TRBD1 (6 bases). CDR1 and CDR2 (germline): SGHRS, YFSETQ. The ends were cut back, 3 bases at V and 5 bases at J, with 8 bases in the middle. The CDR3 loop spans 13 amino acids.